This TCR beta chain was captured in a study of blood T cell repertoires in COVID-19. Study details: Samples came from the United States, Italy and Spain, spanning acute and convalescent COVID-19. PBMCs, B-cell-depleted T cells, or T cells were the source of the cDNA or gDNA that made up the material.

Turning to this clone: The sample holds other DNA sequences that translate to the same CDR3.

Trimming pared 0 bases from V and 6 bases from J, leaving 14 bases between. This CDR3 spans 14 amino acids. Germline V gives CDR1 GTSNPN, CDR2 SVGIG (reference sequence). Authors' methods: Amplification from reference gene primers served as the basis for estimated nucleated cell counts. Assay used: immunoSEQ multiplex PCR; TCRdb lists only in-frame clones, some missing. The V and J calls and clone size come from that table; D and trimming were worked out from the DNA. Counted here are about 120,000 clones, roughly 84% occurring once; the ten biggest clones make up over 7.5%. The sample was peripheral blood. The chain combines TRBV30 with TRBJ1-2; D unresolved. The sequence was collected from a middle-aged woman with acute or convalescent COVID-19. CDR3 residues: CAWSVLGRWNGYTF. CDR3 in DNA: TGTGCCTGGAGTGTATTGGGCAGGTGGAATGGCTACACCTTC.